These 3 T cell receptor beta chains came from one sample sequenced in a study of control samples from healthy donors and cancer patients. TCRdb keeps only in-frame clones here, not all; method: immunoSEQ multiplex PCR. The top ten clones hold approximately 1.5% of a sample with 170,000 or so clones, 90% to 95% of them seen once. The sequenced sample consisted of blood. These receptors all stem from a man aged 18 to 29 in good health.

The rearrangement links TRBV5-6 to TRBJ1-1; a possible D gene is TRBD1 (5 bases). This CDR3 has 14 residues. Trimming took 2 bases from V and 3 from J, leaving 11 bases between them. Per the germline V gene, CDR1 is SGHDT and CDR2 is YYEEEE. The chain's CDR3 is CASSLQAGDTEAFF. In nucleotides, the CDR3 is TGTGCCAGCAGCTTACAGGCCGGGGACACTGAAGCTTTCTTT.

The chain is built from TRBV19 and TRBJ1-3, with D unresolved. Germline CDR1 and CDR2: LNHDA and SQIVND (reference sequence). The CDR3 is 17 amino acids. The V and J ends lost 3 bases and 1 base respectively, with 16 bases between them. CDR3 DNA: TGTGCCAGTAGTATCTCGGCCTTATTTTCTTCTGGAAACACCATATATTTT. The encoded protein is CASSISALFSSGNTIYF. Full variable domain (missing parts from reference TRBV19 and TRBJ1-3): DGGITQSPKYLFRKEGQNVTLSCEQNLNHDAMYWYRQDPGQGLRLIYYSQIVNDFQKGDIAEGYSVSREKKESFPLTVTSAQKNPTAFYLCASSISALFSSGNTIYFGEGSWLTVV.

J is TRBJ1-2 and V is TRBV5-1; TRBD1 is a possible D gene (6 bases). Trimming pared 2 bases from V and 2 bases from J, leaving 13 bases between. CDR3 length equals 15 residues. Per germline, CDR1 SGHRS and CDR2 YFSETQ. The CDR3 DNA sequence: TGCGCCAGCAGCTTAGGGGGAAGCGGGAACTATGGCTACACCTTC. Amino acids: CASSLGGSGNYGYTF. Using reference TRBV5-1 and TRBJ1-2 for the parts outside the CDR3, the full variable domain is KAGVTQTPRYLIKTRGQQVTLSCSPISGHRSVSWYQQTPGQGLQFLFEYFSETQRNKGNFPGRFSGRQFSNSRSEMNVSTLELGDSALYLCASSLGGSGNYGYTFGSGTRLTVV.